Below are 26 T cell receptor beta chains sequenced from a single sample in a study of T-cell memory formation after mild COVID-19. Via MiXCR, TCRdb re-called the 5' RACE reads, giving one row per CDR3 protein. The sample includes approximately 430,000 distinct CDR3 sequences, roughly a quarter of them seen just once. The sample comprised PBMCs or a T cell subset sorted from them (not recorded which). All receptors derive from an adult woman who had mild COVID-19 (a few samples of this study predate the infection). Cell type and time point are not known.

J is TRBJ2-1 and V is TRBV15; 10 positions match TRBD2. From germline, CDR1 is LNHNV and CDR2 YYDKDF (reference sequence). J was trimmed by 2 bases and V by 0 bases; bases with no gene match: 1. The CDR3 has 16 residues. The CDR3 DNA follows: TGTGCCACCAGCAGAGATAGCGGGGGGCCCTACAATGAGCAGTTCTTC. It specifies CATSRDSGGPYNEQFF.

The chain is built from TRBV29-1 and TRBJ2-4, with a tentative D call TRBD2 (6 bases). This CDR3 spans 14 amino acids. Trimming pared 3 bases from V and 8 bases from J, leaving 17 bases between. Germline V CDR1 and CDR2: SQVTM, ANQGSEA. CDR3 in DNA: TGCAGCGTTGAGGAGAGGCTGGGAGGTCACATTCAGTACTTC. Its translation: CSVEERLGGHIQYF. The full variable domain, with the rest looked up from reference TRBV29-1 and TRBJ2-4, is SAVISQKPSRDICQRGTSLTIQCQVDSQVTMMFWYRQQPGQSLTLIATANQGSEATYESGFVIDKFPISRPNLTFSTLTVSNMSPEDSSIYLCSVEERLGGHIQYFGAGTRLSVL.

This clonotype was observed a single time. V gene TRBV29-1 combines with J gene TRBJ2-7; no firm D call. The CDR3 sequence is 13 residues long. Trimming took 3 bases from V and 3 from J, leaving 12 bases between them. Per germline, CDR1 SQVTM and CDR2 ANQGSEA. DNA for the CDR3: TGCAGCGTTGAGGGCCAGCGAAGCTACGAGCAGTACTTC. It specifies CSVEGQRSYEQYF.

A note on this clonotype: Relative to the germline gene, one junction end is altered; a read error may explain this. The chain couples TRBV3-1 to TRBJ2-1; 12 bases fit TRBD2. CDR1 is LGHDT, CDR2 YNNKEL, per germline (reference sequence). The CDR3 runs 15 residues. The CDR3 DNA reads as TGTGCCAGCAGCCAAGATGGGGCTAGCGGGAGGGCCTTAGTCTTC. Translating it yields CASSQDGASGRALVF.

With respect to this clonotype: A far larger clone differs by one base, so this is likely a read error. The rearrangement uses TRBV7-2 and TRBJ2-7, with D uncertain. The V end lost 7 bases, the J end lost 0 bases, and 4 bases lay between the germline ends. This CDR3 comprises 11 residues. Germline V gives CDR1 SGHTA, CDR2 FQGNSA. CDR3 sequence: CASTSSYEQYF. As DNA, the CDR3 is TGTGCCAGCACCTCCTCCTACGAGCAGTACTTC.

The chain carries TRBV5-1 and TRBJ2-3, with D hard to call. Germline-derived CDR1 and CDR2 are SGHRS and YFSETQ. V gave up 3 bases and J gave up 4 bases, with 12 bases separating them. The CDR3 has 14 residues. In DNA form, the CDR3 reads TGCGCCAGCAGCTGGCCCGATCAACCAGATACGCAGTATTTT. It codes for CASSWPDQPDTQYF. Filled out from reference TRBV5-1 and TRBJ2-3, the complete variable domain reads KAGVTQTPRYLIKTRGQQVTLSCSPISGHRSVSWYQQTPGQGLQFLFEYFSETQRNKGNFPGRFSGRQFSNSRSEMNVSTLELGDSALYLCASSWPDQPDTQYFGPGTRLTVL.

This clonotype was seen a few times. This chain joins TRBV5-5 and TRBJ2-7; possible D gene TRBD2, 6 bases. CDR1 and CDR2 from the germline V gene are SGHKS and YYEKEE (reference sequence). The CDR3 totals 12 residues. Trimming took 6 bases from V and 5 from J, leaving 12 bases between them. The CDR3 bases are TGTGCCAGCAACCAGCCGGGGGACGAGCAGTACTTC. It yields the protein CASNQPGDEQYF.

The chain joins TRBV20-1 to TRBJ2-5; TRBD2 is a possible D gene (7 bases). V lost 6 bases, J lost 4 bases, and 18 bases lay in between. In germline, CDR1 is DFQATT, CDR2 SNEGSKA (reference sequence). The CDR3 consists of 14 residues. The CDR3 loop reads CSATLGGPRETQYF. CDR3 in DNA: TGCAGTGCAACCCTGGGGGGGCCGCGAGAGACCCAGTACTTC.

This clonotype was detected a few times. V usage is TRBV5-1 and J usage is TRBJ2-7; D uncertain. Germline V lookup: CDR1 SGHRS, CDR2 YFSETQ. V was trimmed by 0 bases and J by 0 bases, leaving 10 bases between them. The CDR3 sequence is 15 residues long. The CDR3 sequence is CASSLGSYGSYEQYF. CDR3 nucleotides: TGCGCCAGCAGCTTGGGATCTTATGGCTCCTACGAGCAGTACTTC. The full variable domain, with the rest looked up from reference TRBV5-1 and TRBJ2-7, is KAGVTQTPRYLIKTRGQQVTLSCSPISGHRSVSWYQQTPGQGLQFLFEYFSETQRNKGNFPGRFSGRQFSNSRSEMNVSTLELGDSALYLCASSLGSYGSYEQYFGPGTRLTVT.

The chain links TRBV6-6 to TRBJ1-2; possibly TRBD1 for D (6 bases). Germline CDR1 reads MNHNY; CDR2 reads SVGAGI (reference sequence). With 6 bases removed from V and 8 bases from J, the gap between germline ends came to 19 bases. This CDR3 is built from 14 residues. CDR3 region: CASSLDSPLVGYTF. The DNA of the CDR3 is TGTGCCAGCAGCCTGGACAGTCCCCTAGTCGGCTACACCTTC.

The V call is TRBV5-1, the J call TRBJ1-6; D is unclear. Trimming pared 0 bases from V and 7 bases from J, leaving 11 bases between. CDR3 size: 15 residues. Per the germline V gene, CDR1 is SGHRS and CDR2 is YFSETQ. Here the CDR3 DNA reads TGCGCCAGCAGCTTGGACGGAGGGCAGAATTCACCCCTCCACTTT. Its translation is CASSLDGGQNSPLHF.

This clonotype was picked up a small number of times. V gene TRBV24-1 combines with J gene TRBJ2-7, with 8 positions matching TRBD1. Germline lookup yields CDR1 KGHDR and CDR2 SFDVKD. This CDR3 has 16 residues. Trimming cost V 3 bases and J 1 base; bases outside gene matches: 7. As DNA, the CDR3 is TGTGCCACCAGTGATCCTAGACAGGGGCAATCCTACGAGCAGTACTTC. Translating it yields CATSDPRQGQSYEQYF.

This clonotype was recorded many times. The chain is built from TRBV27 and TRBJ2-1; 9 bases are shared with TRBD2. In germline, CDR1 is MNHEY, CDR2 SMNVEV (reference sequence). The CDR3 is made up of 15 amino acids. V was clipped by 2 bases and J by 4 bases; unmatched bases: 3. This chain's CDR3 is CASSLGAGGYNEQFF. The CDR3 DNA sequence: TGTGCCAGCAGTTTAGGGGCGGGAGGGTACAATGAGCAGTTCTTC.

The CDR3 DNA sequence: TGTGCCAGCAGTTTCTCCCACGAGAATGAGCAGTTCTTC. Protein product: CASSFSHENEQFF. V usage is TRBV12-3 or TRBV12-4 and J usage is TRBJ2-1; D gene unclear. There are 13 residues in the CDR3. V was trimmed by 3 bases and J by 7 bases, leaving 10 bases between them.

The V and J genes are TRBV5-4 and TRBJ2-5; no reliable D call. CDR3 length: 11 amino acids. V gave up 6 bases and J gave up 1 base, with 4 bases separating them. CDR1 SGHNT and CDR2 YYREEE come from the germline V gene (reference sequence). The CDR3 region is CASTSQETQYF. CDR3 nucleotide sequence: TGTGCCAGCACCTCCCAAGAGACCCAGTACTTC.

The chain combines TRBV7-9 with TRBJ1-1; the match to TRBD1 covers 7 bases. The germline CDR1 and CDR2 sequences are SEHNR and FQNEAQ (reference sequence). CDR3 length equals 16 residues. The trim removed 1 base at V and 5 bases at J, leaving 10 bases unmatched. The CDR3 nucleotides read TGTGCCAGCAGCTTAGTCCCCACAGGGGCGCGGACTGAAGCTTTCTTT. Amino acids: CASSLVPTGARTEAFF.

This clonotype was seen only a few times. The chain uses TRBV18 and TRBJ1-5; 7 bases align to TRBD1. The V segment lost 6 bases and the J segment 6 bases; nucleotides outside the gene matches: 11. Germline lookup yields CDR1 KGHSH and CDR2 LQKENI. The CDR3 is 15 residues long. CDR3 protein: CASSGGQGDIQPQHF. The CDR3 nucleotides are TGTGCCAGCTCCGGGGGGCAGGGGGATATTCAGCCCCAGCATTTT.

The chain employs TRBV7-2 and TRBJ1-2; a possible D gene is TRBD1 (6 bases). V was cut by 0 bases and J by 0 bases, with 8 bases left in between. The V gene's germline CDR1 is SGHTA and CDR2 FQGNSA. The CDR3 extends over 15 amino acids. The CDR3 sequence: CASSLAQGANYGYTF. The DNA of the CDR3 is TGTGCCAGCAGCTTAGCACAGGGAGCTAACTATGGCTACACCTTC.

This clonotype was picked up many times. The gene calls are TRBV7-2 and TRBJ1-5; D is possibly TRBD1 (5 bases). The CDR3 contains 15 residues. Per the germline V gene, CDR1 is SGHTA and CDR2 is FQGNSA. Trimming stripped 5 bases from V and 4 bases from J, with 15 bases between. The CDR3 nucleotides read TGTGCCAGCAGCCTAGACAGTTCCCGTAATCAGCCCCAGCATTTT. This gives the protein CASSLDSSRNQPQHF.

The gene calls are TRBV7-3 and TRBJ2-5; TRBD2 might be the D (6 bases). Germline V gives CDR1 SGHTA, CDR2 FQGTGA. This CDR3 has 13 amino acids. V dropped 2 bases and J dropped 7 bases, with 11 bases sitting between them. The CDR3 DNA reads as TGTGCCAGCAGCTTACTAGGAGCGGGGACCCAGTACTTC. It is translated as CASSLLGAGTQYF.

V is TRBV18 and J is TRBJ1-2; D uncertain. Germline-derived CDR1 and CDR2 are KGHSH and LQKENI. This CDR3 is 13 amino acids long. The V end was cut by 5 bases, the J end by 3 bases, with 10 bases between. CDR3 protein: CASSTRVDYGYTF. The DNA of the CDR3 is TGTGCCAGCTCAACCCGGGTGGACTATGGCTACACCTTC. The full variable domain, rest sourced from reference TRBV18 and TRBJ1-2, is NAGVMQNPRHLVRRRGQEARLRCSPMKGHSHVYWYRQLPEEGLKFMVYLQKENIIDESGMPKERFSAEFPKEGPSILRIQQVVRGDSAAYFCASSTRVDYGYTFGSGTRLTVV.

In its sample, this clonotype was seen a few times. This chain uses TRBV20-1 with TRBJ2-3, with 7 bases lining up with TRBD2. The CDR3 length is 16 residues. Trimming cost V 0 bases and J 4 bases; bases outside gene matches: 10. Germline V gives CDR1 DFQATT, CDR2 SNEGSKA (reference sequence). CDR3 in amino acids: CSARDLREIISDTQYF. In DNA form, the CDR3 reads TGCAGTGCTAGAGATTTGCGGGAGATAATATCAGATACGCAGTATTTT.

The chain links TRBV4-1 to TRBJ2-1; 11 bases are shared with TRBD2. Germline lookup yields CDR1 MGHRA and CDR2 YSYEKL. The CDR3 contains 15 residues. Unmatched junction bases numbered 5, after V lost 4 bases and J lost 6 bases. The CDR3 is CASSPTGLAVNEQFF. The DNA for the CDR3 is TGCGCCAGCAGCCCCACGGGACTAGCGGTCAATGAGCAGTTCTTC.

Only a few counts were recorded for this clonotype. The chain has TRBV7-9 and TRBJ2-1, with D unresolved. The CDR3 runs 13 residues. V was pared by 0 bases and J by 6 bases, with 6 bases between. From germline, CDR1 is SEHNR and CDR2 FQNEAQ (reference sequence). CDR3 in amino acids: CASSLARVNEQFF. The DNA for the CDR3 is TGTGCCAGCAGCTTAGCACGGGTCAATGAGCAGTTCTTC.

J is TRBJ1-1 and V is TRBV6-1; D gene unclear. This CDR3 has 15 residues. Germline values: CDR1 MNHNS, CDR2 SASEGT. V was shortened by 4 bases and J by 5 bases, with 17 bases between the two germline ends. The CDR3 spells CASSAALGWFTEAFF. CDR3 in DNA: TGTGCCAGCAGTGCTGCCCTCGGGTGGTTTACTGAAGCTTTCTTT.

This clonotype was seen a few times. The CDR3 spells CASSQVTGNGGYTF. Written as DNA, the CDR3 is TGTGCCAGCAGCCAAGTGACGGGGAATGGTGGCTACACCTTC. This chain connects TRBV4-2 to TRBJ1-2; the D is unclear. The CDR3 is 14 residues long. Germline CDR1 is LGHNA and CDR2 is YNFKEQ. V was pared by 1 base and J by 7 bases, with 13 bases between.